Listed below are T cell receptor beta chains from one sample, sequenced in a study of OX40 agonist ivuxolimab in advanced cancers. Generated by immunoSEQ multiplex PCR, the TCRdb table keeps only in-frame clones and is missing some. The data contain roughly 58,000 clones, around 88% of them singletons. The specimen was CD4+ or CD8+ T cells sorted from blood, collected in a trial of the OX40 agonist ivuxolimab. All receptors derive from an adult with an advanced solid tumor such as melanoma, head and neck, liver or kidney cancer. The conserved cysteine and the conserved F or W are not part of the CDR3 here. A clone size is listed for some rows: how often the clone was seen (once, few, many), or a class if it is expanded.

size	V	CDR3
.	TRBV20-1	SAHLNEQF
.	TRBV5-6	ASSLLGAENTGELF
once	TRBV5-1	ASSPGGNAGTEAF
.	TRBV7-6	ASSLFSGAEAGELF
.	TRBV7-6	ASSFGHSYEQY
.	TRBV6-6	ASSWGQGVYYGYT
.	TRBV19	ASSIGSLLNQPQH
.	TRBV6-5	ASSPGGEAF
.	TRBV7-2	ASSLAGASDTQY
.	TRBV2	ASSGQNNQPQH
.	TRBV6-5	ASSHSDGETQY
once	TRBV9	ASSESGTHPGNTIY
.	TRBV30	AWGSSMTVSNQPQH
.	TRBV5-4	ASSLAGGTLGNEQF
few	TRBV2	ASRMGLAGPTDTQY
.	TRBV2	ASSRRLDKGIAEQF
once	TRBV19	ASSIAGGSHEQF
once	TRBV7-3	ASSSQGGTDTQY
few	TRBV6-5	ASSRDRSTDTQY
.	TRBV7-6	ASSGQGEYEQY
.	TRBV6-1	ASKASGGSYNEQF
once	TRBV9	ASSVANRGYT
.	TRBV5-6	ASSQVLTDTQY
.	TRBV5-6	ASSLEASGASRDTQY
.	TRBV19	ASSVQGTDTQY
few	TRBV5-4	ASSTGTSRKDTQY
.	TRBV5-6	ASSPMGAGGGNTIY
.	TRBV5-1	ASSLSGGTEAF
once	TRBV28	ASSSGAGFDRGY
.	TRBV18	ASSPGTQETQY
.	TRBV18	ASSETSGTFSGTGELF
.	TRBV2	ASSGRGQGGSGYT
.	TRBV2	ASTMNGETSTDTQY
.	TRBV27	ASSTSDRRRYEQY
once	TRBV7-9	ASTATGGMNTEAF
.	TRBV11-2	ASSLSTSGNNEQF
.	TRBV15	ATSRDATGWYGYT
.	TRBV4-2	ASSLGLYNEQF
.	TRBV30	AWFGANTIY
.	TRBV11-2	ASSLEGHSSGNTIY
.	TRBV5-8	ASSLLAGRDEQY
.	TRBV7-2	ASSLRVQGDQPQH
.	TRBV30	AWGQGYTEAF
.	TRBV30	AWRRQVETQY
.	TRBV5-1	ASSPTGVDGELF